The present T cell receptor (beta chain) was sequenced within a study of T cells after yellow fever vaccination. One entry per CDR3 protein results from TCRdb running MiXCR on the 5' RACE reads. The sample records some 320,000 distinct CDR3 sequences, around 8.6% being singletons. This CDR3 has 13 residues. Trimming removed 6 bases at V and 6 bases at J, with 9 bases between. Germline V CDR1 and CDR2: ENHRY, SYGVKD. The specimen was CD4+ T cells sorted from PBMCs, collected 5 days after the yellow fever booster vaccination. This TCR came from a man between 18 and 29 years old who received the YFV17D yellow fever vaccine. The rearrangement joins TRBV10-3 to TRBJ1-6; unclear D gene. The CDR3 here is CAIRTDGNSPLHF. The DNA of the CDR3 is TGTGCCATCAGAACGGACGGTAATTCACCCCTCCACTTT.